This T cell receptor (beta chain) was sequenced in a study of T cell responses to AZD1222 COVID-19 vaccine. CDR3 length: 20 amino acids. Per the germline V gene, CDR1 is SGDLS and CDR2 is YYNGEE. Trimming pared 3 bases from V and 4 bases from J, leaving 28 bases between. Libraries were prepared by immunoSEQ multiplex PCR; TCRdb keeps only in-frame clonotypes and omits some of them. The repertoire includes about 73,000 clones, approximately 88% of them detected once, and roughly a fifth sits in the top ten. The specimen comprised peripheral blood, sampled on day 0 of AZD1222 vaccination. The chain joins TRBV9 to TRBJ2-2; tentatively, D is TRBD1 (6 bases). The TCR originated in an adult in good health. CDR3 amino acids: CASSGPGQNPGKASTGELFF. The CDR3, as DNA: TGTGCCAGCAGCGGACCCGGACAGAATCCCGGGAAGGCGAGCACCGGGGAGCTGTTTTTT.